These 26 T cell receptor beta chains share one sample of origin, sequenced in a study of blood T cell repertoires in COVID-19. Repertoires were generated with immunoSEQ multiplex PCR, while TCRdb's copy carries only in-frame clones and drops some. This repertoire shows 400,000 to 500,000 clones, over 75% found once; its top ten account for 1.4%. The sample was PBMCs or T cells enriched from blood (not recorded which). These receptors all come from a young woman who had been exposed to COVID-19.

This CDR3 reads CASSVTGTGGTGELFF. CDR3 bases: TGTGCCAGCAGCGTAACCGGGACAGGGGGTACCGGGGAGCTGTTTTTT. V is TRBV5-5 and J is TRBJ2-2, with TRBD1 matching over 11 bases. CDR1 is SGHKS and CDR2 is YYEKEE in the germline V gene (reference sequence). The V and J ends lost 4 bases and 5 bases, in that order; junction bases with no gene match: 7. The CDR3 totals 16 residues.

The chain's CDR3 is CASSQELGTSGANVAKNIQYF. In DNA form, the CDR3 reads TGTGCCAGCAGCCAAGAGCTCGGGACTAGCGGAGCCAATGTAGCCAAAAACATTCAGTACTTC. The chain carries TRBV4-2 and TRBJ2-4, with 11 positions matching TRBD2. V was pared by 0 bases and J by 0 bases, with 13 bases of the junction left unmatched. The CDR3 sequence is 21 residues long. Germline V CDR1 and CDR2: LGHNA, YNFKEQ.

The chain is built from TRBV29-1 and TRBJ2-2; D may be TRBD1 (6 bases). CDR1 SQVTM and CDR2 ANQGSEA come from the germline V gene. With 6 bases removed from V and 7 bases from J, the gap between germline ends came to 18 bases. The CDR3 covers 14 residues. In DNA, the CDR3 is TGCAGCGTCGTAACAGGGATGAGTGGCGGGGAGCTGTTTTTT. This gives the protein CSVVTGMSGGELFF.

The CDR3 nucleotides are TGTGCCAGCAGTTACGGGCGGGGGACCTCCTACGAGCAGTACTTC. It encodes CASSYGRGTSYEQYF. This rearrangement joins TRBV25-1 to TRBJ2-7, with 7 positions matching TRBD2. The germline gives CDR1 MGHDK, CDR2 SYGVNS. V was clipped by 5 bases and J by 0 bases; unmatched bases: 7. The CDR3 has 15 residues.

CDR3 in DNA: TGTGCCAGCAGTTACGGGGACAGGGTAGGAGAGACCCAGTACTTC. It specifies CASSYGDRVGETQYF. The V call is TRBV6-5, the J call TRBJ2-5, with 9 bases fitting TRBD1. CDR1 MNHEY and CDR2 SVGAGI come from the germline V gene. V lost 2 bases to trimming and J lost 4 bases; unmatched junction nucleotides: 5. The CDR3 length is 15 residues.

The V gene is TRBV12-3 or TRBV12-4, the J gene TRBJ1-5; D gene unclear. The CDR3 runs to 13 residues. V gave up 8 bases and J gave up 11 bases, with 19 bases separating them. The CDR3 protein is CASASNTPLAQHF. In nucleotides, the CDR3 is TGTGCCAGCGCCTCAAATACTCCCCTGGCCCAGCATTTT.

V usage is TRBV6-1 and J usage is TRBJ1-2; possibly TRBD1 for D (5 bases). The length of the CDR3 is 14 residues. The V end was cut by 3 bases, the J end by 4 bases, with 12 bases between. Germline assignment: CDR1 MNHNS and CDR2 SASEGT. The CDR3 reads CASSELQGPYGYTF. The CDR3 bases are TGTGCCAGCAGTGAGTTGCAGGGCCCCTATGGCTACACCTTC.

This clone was seen a handful of times. V usage is TRBV7-3 and J usage is TRBJ1-1; D gene ambiguous. The CDR3 is 13 residues long. V shed 2 bases and J shed 0 bases, with 4 bases lying between them. CDR1 SGHTA and CDR2 FQGTGA come from the germline V gene. Written as DNA, the CDR3 is TGTGCCAGCAGCTTATCAATGAACACTGAAGCTTTCTTT. It yields the protein CASSLSMNTEAFF.

The chain employs TRBV9 and TRBJ2-7; 9 nucleotides agree with TRBD2. CDR1 SGDLS and CDR2 YYNGEE come from the germline V gene. The V segment lost 0 bases and the J segment 3 bases; nucleotides outside the gene matches: 4. CDR3 length equals 15 residues. This CDR3 reads CASSVASGINYEQYF. DNA of the CDR3: TGTGCCAGCAGCGTAGCTAGCGGGATCAACTACGAGCAGTACTTC.

The rearrangement links TRBV7-8 to TRBJ2-5; tentative D call: TRBD1 (6 bases). The CDR3 is made up of 18 amino acids. Trimming removed 2 bases at V and 0 bases at J, with 19 bases between. Germline-derived CDR1 and CDR2 are SGHVS and FQNEAQ. The CDR3 protein is CASSLQGPSRFYQETQYF. CDR3 bases: TGTGCCAGCAGCTTACAGGGGCCTAGCAGGTTTTACCAAGAGACCCAGTACTTC.

The chain recombines TRBV27 with TRBJ2-2, with D perhaps matching TRBD2 (5 bases). Deletions cut 1 base from V and 1 base from J, with 7 bases between. CDR1 and CDR2 (germline): MNHEY, SMNVEV (reference sequence). The CDR3 sequence is 15 residues long. Written as DNA, the CDR3 is TGTGCCAGCAGTTTATTCCGGGGGAACACCGGGGAGCTGTTTTTT. Translating it yields CASSLFRGNTGELFF.

This clone was detected once. The V call is TRBV7-9, the J call TRBJ1-3, with D uncertain. Trimming shortened V by 5 bases and J by 2 bases, and 10 bases separated the two germline ends. The CDR3 length is 14 residues. Germline values: CDR1 SEHNR, CDR2 FQNEAQ (reference sequence). DNA for the CDR3: TGTGCCAGCAGCCCTTTCTCGGCTGGAAACACCATATATTTT. Translating gives CASSPFSAGNTIYF.

This chain links TRBV21-1 with TRBJ2-5; no check of the table's D call, TRBD2, against the DNA was made. TRBV21-1 is a recognized pseudogene. The CDR3 consists of 14 residues. In DNA form, the CDR3 reads TGTGCCAGCCCCCGATGGAGGGTCCAAGAGACCCAGTACTTC. Translated, it gives CASPRWRVQETQYF.

The rearrangement uses TRBV6-1 and TRBJ1-3, with TRBD1 identical over 7 bases. Germline trimming cut 0 bases from V and 8 bases from J; bases unmatched to any gene: 13. Germline values: CDR1 MNHNS, CDR2 SASEGT. CDR3 length: 17 amino acids. CDR3 region: CASSEAGWNRGTDTIYF. In nucleotides, the CDR3 is TGTGCCAGCAGTGAAGCCGGATGGAACAGGGGCACTGACACCATATATTTT.

This clone was seen a handful of times. The rearrangement links TRBV9 to TRBJ1-4; 7 bases align to TRBD1. V trimming: 0 bases; J trimming: 7 bases; junction bases outside the gene matches: 24. The CDR3 is made up of 21 amino acids. The germline V gene has CDR1 SGDLS and CDR2 YYNGEE. This CDR3 is CASSVDPLAGTVSTWGEKLFF. In DNA, the CDR3 is TGTGCCAGCAGCGTAGACCCCCTGGCCGGGACAGTTTCAACCTGGGGTGAAAAACTGTTTTTT.

This clone has a handful of counts. The chain carries TRBV5-4 and TRBJ1-2; possible D gene TRBD1, 6 bases. This CDR3 contains 13 residues. Germline CDR1 and CDR2: SGHNT and YYREEE (reference sequence). V was pared by 2 bases and J by 4 bases, with 9 bases between. The CDR3 nucleotides are TGTGCCAGCAGCTTCGAACAGGGCTATGGCTACACCTTC. Its protein is CASSFEQGYGYTF. Full variable domain (missing parts from reference TRBV5-4 and TRBJ1-2): ETGVTQSPTHLIKTRGQQVTLRCSSQSGHNTVSWYQQALGQGPQFIFQYYREEENGRGNFPPRFSGLQFPNYSSELNVNALELDDSALYLCASSFEQGYGYTFGSGTRLTVV.

This clone was counted once. This chain links TRBV30 with TRBJ1-4; D is possibly TRBD1 (6 bases). The germline gives CDR1 GTSNPN, CDR2 SVGIG (reference sequence). V lost 4 bases and J 8 bases, leaving 17 bases between the germline ends. The CDR3 spans 14 residues. The CDR3 sequence is CAWTRGASGEKLFF. CDR3 nucleotides: TGTGCCTGGACCCGGGGGGCCTCCGGGGAAAAACTGTTTTTT.

A word on this clone: The junction and the germline gene differ at one end; a read error may be behind it. The V call is TRBV6-1, the J call TRBJ1-6; maybe TRBD1 (5 bases). This CDR3 is built from 13 residues. Germline CDR1 MNHNS, CDR2 SASEGT. CDR3 residues: CASSEDRNSPLHF. Written as DNA, the CDR3 is TGTGCCAGCAGCGAAGACAGAAATTCACCCCTCCACTTT.

This rearrangement joins TRBV7-3 to TRBJ1-4; unclear D gene. CDR3 length equals 18 residues. Germline values: CDR1 SGHTA, CDR2 FQGTGA. With 2 bases removed from V and 0 bases from J, the gap between germline ends came to 16 bases. The CDR3 sequence is CASSLFWLLTPTNEKLFF. The CDR3 nucleotides read TGTGCCAGCAGCTTATTTTGGCTGTTGACACCAACTAATGAAAAACTGTTTTTT. The whole variable domain, remainder taken from reference TRBV7-3 and TRBJ1-4, is GAGVSQTPSNKVTEKGKYVELRCDPISGHTALYWYRQSLGQGPEFLIYFQGTGAADDSGLPNDRFFAVRPEGSVSTLKIQRTERGDSAVYLCASSLFWLLTPTNEKLFFGSGTQLSVL.

CDR3 DNA sequence: TGCGCCAGCAGCCAAGCTAATCTCGGCGCTAGCGGGGCCGGGGAGCTGTTTTTT. This sequence encodes CASSQANLGASGAGELFF. The gene calls are TRBV4-1 and TRBJ2-2, with 9 bases aligning to TRBD2. J lost 6 bases, V lost 1 base, and 12 bases had no gene match. The CDR3 length is 18 residues. Germline V gene sequence: CDR1 MGHRA, CDR2 YSYEKL.

The chain has TRBV7-8 and TRBJ1-2; 9 positions match TRBD1. With V trimmed by 3 bases and J by 7 bases, 9 bases remained unmatched. The germline CDR1 and CDR2 sequences are SGHVS and FQNEAQ. This CDR3 is 15 amino acids long. CDR3 sequence (DNA): TGTGCCAGCAGCTTGGGAACAGGGGGCCCCTTTGGCTACACCTTC. Protein product: CASSLGTGGPFGYTF.

Only a few counts were recorded for this clone. The chain employs TRBV7-4 and TRBJ1-5, with 8 bases identical to TRBD1. CDR1 is SGHVT and CDR2 is SQSDAQ in the germline V gene. This CDR3 is 16 amino acids long. After removal of 5 bases from V and 1 base from J, the junction contained 7 bases not matched to a gene. CDR3 sequence: CASSPTTGGSNQPQHF. The CDR3 DNA reads as TGTGCCAGCAGCCCGACCACAGGGGGAAGCAATCAGCCCCAGCATTTT.

The V and J genes are TRBV12-3 or TRBV12-4 and TRBJ2-2, with D perhaps matching TRBD2 (6 bases). The CDR3 is made up of 13 amino acids. The germline V and J ends were trimmed by 6 bases and 5 bases, with 10 bases remaining between them. The CDR3: CASSQGLTGELFF. In nucleotides, the CDR3 is TGTGCCAGCAGCCAGGGACTTACCGGGGAGCTGTTTTTT.

The chain recombines TRBV6-5 with TRBJ2-2, with D maybe TRBD2 (6 bases). The CDR3 is 16 amino acids. Germline V lookup: CDR1 MNHEY, CDR2 SVGAGI. Trimming took off 0 bases at V and 4 bases at J, with 12 bases between the two ends. CDR3 sequence: CASSYSTGSGTGELFF. For the CDR3, the DNA is TGTGCCAGCAGTTACTCGACCGGGAGTGGCACCGGGGAGCTGTTTTTT.

V gene TRBV28 combines with J gene TRBJ2-6, with D possibly being TRBD1 (5 bases). CDR3 length equals 17 residues. Germline V gives CDR1 MDHEN, CDR2 SYDVKM. V lost 2 bases to trimming and J lost 1 base, with 12 bases between them. The CDR3 DNA reads TGTGCCAGCAGTTTACCGAACCAGGGTTCTGGGGCCAACGTCCTGACTTTC. This sequence encodes CASSLPNQGSGANVLTF.

The rearrangement uses TRBV18 and TRBJ2-5; TRBD2 matches at 13 bases. Per the germline V gene, CDR1 is KGHSH and CDR2 is LQKENI. The CDR3 consists of 16 residues. Losses at the gene ends were 3 bases for V and 5 bases for J; bases not matched to a gene: 6. The CDR3, as DNA: TGTGCCAGCTCACCGACTAGCGGGGGGCCCAAGGAGACCCAGTACTTC. Its translation is CASSPTSGGPKETQYF.